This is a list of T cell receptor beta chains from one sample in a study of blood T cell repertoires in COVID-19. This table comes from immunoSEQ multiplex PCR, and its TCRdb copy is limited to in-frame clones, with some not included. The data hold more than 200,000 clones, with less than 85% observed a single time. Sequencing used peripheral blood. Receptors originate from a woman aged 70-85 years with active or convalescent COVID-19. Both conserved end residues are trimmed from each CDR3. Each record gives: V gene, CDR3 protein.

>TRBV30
AWSVLGTTGYT
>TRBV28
ATNGRPVSSRQY
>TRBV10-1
ASSDPSSYREAF
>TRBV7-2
ASSNRPAGQIYGYT
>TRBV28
ASSFREKLF
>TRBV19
ASIGPSYGTGGTDTQY
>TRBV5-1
ASSLGHEGDEQF
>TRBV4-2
ASSRGGPSGSTDTQY
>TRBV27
ASKGGTGVYEQY
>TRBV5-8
ASSTGTGSDTQY
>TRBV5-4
ASSTGQGGNYGYT
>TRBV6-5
ASTPGQGAEKLF
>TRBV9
ASSPRGGSGGADEQF
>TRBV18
ASWIGQGAADTQY
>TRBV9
ASSPGGFTDTQY
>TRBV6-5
ASSSPGDTEAF
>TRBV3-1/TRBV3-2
ASSTDSVRGYT
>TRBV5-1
ASSYPGAAF
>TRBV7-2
ASSRQGGGELF
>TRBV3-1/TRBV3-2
ASSQDILETGELF
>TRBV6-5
ASSYSQGRAGGYT
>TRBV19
ASSGGRRATERETQY
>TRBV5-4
ASTRGFNYGYT
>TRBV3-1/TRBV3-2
ASSHAVGPGYGYT
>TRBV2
ASHSRVNYGYT
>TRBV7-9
ASSSSHGLPNEQF
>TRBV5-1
ASSLYGTATLLANYGYT
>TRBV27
ASSLYLNREDTQY
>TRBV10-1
ASKGELGTGELF
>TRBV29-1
SVSNRGPSIYGYT
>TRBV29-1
SVEWASDTQY
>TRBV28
ASSEAGEVYEQY
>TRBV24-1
ATETGGRGYNEQF
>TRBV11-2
ASDGAGAYNEQF
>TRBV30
ALTREGTEAF
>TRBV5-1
ASSSTGLSNEKLF